This T cell receptor (beta chain) was retrieved from a study of T-cell memory formation after mild COVID-19. Across the study: The study found TCR clusters largely donor specific. Broader study findings: CD4+ contracting clones were found mainly in CM and EM, and CD8+ ones in EMRA. What remained unconfirmed was the SARS-CoV-2 specificity of second-wave clones peaking on day 37. That cross-reactive memory joined was suggested by some responding clones appearing in pre-infection memory.

Each CDR3 protein gets one entry after TCRdb re-called the 5' RACE reads with MiXCR. Of about 560,000 distinct CDR3 sequences in the sample, roughly a sixth were seen once. For this clonotype: Antigen: not known.

Between the trimmed V and J ends, which lost 3 bases and 5 bases, there was a span of 14 bases. The CDR3 has 14 residues. Germline V lookup: CDR1 SQVTM, CDR2 ANQGSEA. This TCR was sampled from an adult woman who had mild COVID-19 (a few samples of this study predate the infection). Cell type and time point are not known. Sequenced: PBMCs or a T cell subset sorted from them (not recorded which). The chain couples TRBV29-1 to TRBJ2-1; D is possibly TRBD2 (6 bases). In DNA, the CDR3 is TGCAGCGTTGACTGGAGGGGCGACCACAATGAGCAGTTCTTC. Protein product: CSVDWRGDHNEQFF.